A single sample is the source of the 18 T cell receptor beta chains below, sequenced in a study of blood T cell repertoires in COVID-19. Sequenced by immunoSEQ multiplex PCR; TCRdb stores in-frame clones only, minus some. Among approximately 150,000 clones listed, 85% to 95% were seen once. Material: peripheral blood. These TCRs come from a woman aged 60-75 years with COVID-19, enrolled during active disease.

The chain combines TRBV7-8 with TRBJ1-5, with D unclear. This CDR3 has 15 residues. CDR1 and CDR2 from the germline V gene are SGHVS and FQNEAQ. Trimming pared 1 base from V and 0 bases from J, leaving 7 bases between. This CDR3 reads CASSLVANSNQPQHF. CDR3 DNA: TGTGCCAGCAGCTTAGTGGCCAATAGCAATCAGCCCCAGCATTTT.

This chain links TRBV7-3 with TRBJ1-1; TRBD1 might be the D (5 bases). Germline V gene data show CDR1 as SGHTA and CDR2 as FQGTGA. CDR3 length: 13 amino acids. V lost 5 bases, J lost 2 bases, and 9 bases lay in between. CDR3 DNA: TGTGCCAGCAGCGTGACAGTTAACACTGAAGCTTTCTTT. This translates into CASSVTVNTEAFF.

The table lists this clone with a count of one. The chain employs TRBV9 and TRBJ1-1, with D possibly being TRBD1 (6 bases). Germline V gene lookup returns CDR1 SGDLS and CDR2 YYNGEE. The CDR3 sequence is 17 residues long. Between the trimmed V and J ends, which lost 0 bases and 3 bases, there was a span of 18 bases. The CDR3 nucleotides read TGTGCCAGCAGCGTAGTTGTGGGGGCGCGAGGGCACACTGAAGCTTTCTTT. It encodes CASSVVVGARGHTEAFF.

The CDR3 DNA sequence: TGTGCCAGCAGCTCTTTGGACAGTAACACTGAAGCTTTCTTT. This sequence encodes CASSSLDSNTEAFF. J is TRBJ1-1 and V is TRBV7-9, with D maybe TRBD1 (6 bases). The germline V gene encodes CDR1 SEHNR and CDR2 FQNEAQ (reference sequence). The CDR3 runs 14 residues. With 4 bases removed from V and 2 bases from J, the gap between germline ends came to 11 bases.

This chain uses TRBV10-3 with TRBJ1-1; 7 bases map to TRBD1. The trim removed 2 bases at V and 3 bases at J, leaving 3 bases unmatched. Germline assignment: CDR1 ENHRY and CDR2 SYGVKD. CDR3 size: 14 residues. The CDR3 DNA reads as TGTGCCATCAGTGAGAGGGGGCGTGACACTGAAGCTTTCTTT. Protein product: CAISERGRDTEAFF.

This chain links TRBV5-8 with TRBJ1-5; possibly TRBD1 for D (5 bases). This CDR3 comprises 15 residues. CDR1 and CDR2 (germline): SGHTS, YDEGEE. V gave up 4 bases and J gave up 1 base, with 12 bases separating them. The CDR3 DNA is TGTGCCAGCAGCCTTGGACAAGGAAGCAATCAGCCCCAGCATTTT. It is translated as CASSLGQGSNQPQHF.

The rearrangement joins TRBV9 to TRBJ2-7, with 11 bases that match TRBD2. Germline V CDR1 and CDR2: SGDLS, YYNGEE. The CDR3 runs to 14 residues. V gave up 2 bases and J gave up 4 bases; unmatched junction bases: 2. The chain's CDR3 is CASSVGTSGYEQYF. CDR3 nucleotides: TGTGCCAGCAGCGTCGGGACTAGCGGATACGAGCAGTACTTC.

The chain couples TRBV29-1 to TRBJ2-7, with TRBD1 matching over 11 bases. Germline CDR1 and CDR2: SQVTM and ANQGSEA. This CDR3 spans 13 amino acids. J gave up 3 bases and V 7 bases, and 5 bases lay outside the gene matches. CDR3 coding DNA: TGCAGCGCAGGGACAGGGGGACTCTACGAGCAGTACTTC. It specifies CSAGTGGLYEQYF.

The chain has TRBV7-9 and TRBJ2-7; 8 positions agree with TRBD1. Trimming cost V 3 bases and J 5 bases; bases outside gene matches: 9. This CDR3 spans 15 amino acids. Germline V CDR1 and CDR2: SEHNR, FQNEAQ (reference sequence). This chain's CDR3 is CASSFLYRGSNEQYF. In nucleotides, the CDR3 is TGTGCCAGCAGCTTCCTCTACAGGGGGTCCAACGAGCAGTACTTC.

This clone was counted at least ten times. This sequence joins TRBV5-1 and TRBJ1-6; D is possibly TRBD1 (5 bases). The CDR3 loop spans 19 amino acids. The germline V gene encodes CDR1 SGHRS and CDR2 YFSETQ. The V end lost 0 bases, the J end lost 0 bases, and 16 bases lay between the germline ends. This chain's CDR3 is CASSLAWQGQSSYNSPLHF. CDR3 sequence (DNA): TGCGCCAGCAGCTTGGCTTGGCAGGGCCAGAGCTCCTATAATTCACCCCTCCACTTT.

The V call is TRBV5-8, the J call TRBJ1-2; 7 bases map to TRBD1. Germline V CDR1 and CDR2: SGHTS, YDEGEE. The CDR3 spans 14 residues. The J segment lost 1 base and the V segment lost 2 bases, leaving 2 bases of the junction unmatched. The CDR3, as DNA: TGTGCCAGCAGCTTATACAGGGGTAACTATGGCTACACCTTC. Its translation: CASSLYRGNYGYTF.

This sequence joins TRBV7-2 and TRBJ1-4; 7 nucleotides agree with TRBD1. V was pared by 5 bases and J by 7 bases, with 10 bases of the junction left unmatched. The CDR3 is 15 amino acids. The germline V gene has CDR1 SGHTA and CDR2 FQGNSA. CDR3 residues: CASSDRVVGAEKLFF. CDR3 bases: TGTGCCAGCAGCGACAGGGTTGTAGGGGCTGAAAAACTGTTTTTT. Full variable domain (outside the CDR3, taken from reference TRBV7-2 and TRBJ1-4): GAGVSQSPSNKVTEKGKDVELRCDPISGHTALYWYRQSLGQGLEFLIYFQGNSAPDKSGLPSDRFSAERTGGSVSTLTIQRTQQEDSAVYLCASSDRVVGAEKLFFGSGTQLSVL.

The chain employs TRBV10-3 and TRBJ2-5, with 9 bases identical to TRBD1. Germline-derived CDR1 and CDR2 are ENHRY and SYGVKD. The V gene end was trimmed by 8 bases and the J gene end by 4 bases; junction bases not matched to a gene: 5. There are 13 residues in the CDR3. CDR3 sequence reads: CAILRGQGETQYF. The CDR3 bases are TGTGCCATCCTACGGGGACAGGGAGAGACCCAGTACTTC.

In nucleotides, the CDR3 is TGCAGCGCAACAACAGGATTTACTGGAAACACCATATATTTT. Its translation: CSATTGFTGNTIYF. V is TRBV29-1 and J is TRBJ1-3, with a possible D match to TRBD1 (5 bases). Trimming took 7 bases from V and 2 from J, leaving 15 bases between them. The CDR3 loop spans 14 amino acids. CDR1 is SQVTM, CDR2 ANQGSEA, per germline. Based on the CDR3 plus reference TRBV29-1 and TRBJ1-3, the full variable domain is SAVISQKPSRDICQRGTSLTIQCQVDSQVTMMFWYRQQPGQSLTLIATANQGSEATYESGFVIDKFPISRPNLTFSTLTVSNMSPEDSSIYLCSATTGFTGNTIYFGEGSWLTVV.

The chain links TRBV4-3 to TRBJ2-1, with 8 bases fitting TRBD1. Germline CDR1 reads LGHNA; CDR2 reads YSLEER. V lost 4 bases to trimming and J lost 4 bases; unmatched junction nucleotides: 6. This CDR3 is 15 amino acids long. The chain's CDR3 is CASSLGDRNYNEQFF. In DNA form, the CDR3 reads TGCGCCAGCAGCCTAGGGGACAGGAATTACAATGAGCAGTTCTTC.

This clone turned up a few times. The chain joins TRBV21-1 to TRBJ1-1; no check of the table's D call, TRBD1, against the DNA was made. TRBV21-1 is termed a pseudogene. The CDR3 sequence is 15 residues long. CDR3 DNA: TGTGCCAGCAGCAATAGGAGACAGAAGTCAACTGAAGCTTTCTTT. Its translation: CASSNRRQKSTEAFF.

The V and J genes are TRBV6-6 and TRBJ2-2; TRBD1 aligns across 9 bases. The CDR3 runs to 16 residues. Trimming removed 6 bases from V and 3 bases from J; junction bases left unmatched: 8. Germline-derived CDR1 and CDR2 are MNHNY and SVGAGI (reference sequence). CDR3 in amino acids: CASSRGQGEDTGELFF. CDR3 bases: TGTGCCAGCAGCCGGGGACAGGGCGAGGACACCGGGGAGCTGTTTTTT.

The chain links TRBV7-9 to TRBJ2-2; D remains unclear. The CDR3 loop spans 15 amino acids. In germline, CDR1 is SEHNR, CDR2 FQNEAQ (reference sequence). The V and J ends lost 0 bases and 1 base respectively, with 6 bases between them. Written as DNA, the CDR3 is TGTGCCAGCAGCTTAGCAAACAGGAACACCGGGGAGCTGTTTTTT. As protein: CASSLANRNTGELFF.